The clone carrying this T cell receptor beta chain was counted a few times. CDR1 is LGHNT, CDR2 FRNRAP, per germline. With 7 bases removed from V and 7 bases from J, the gap between germline ends came to 14 bases. The CDR3 covers 14 residues. This record belongs to a study of early T cells in non-severe SARS-CoV-2 infection. Background on the study: The authors sequenced bulk RNA from unsorted whole blood, leaving chains unpaired.

Individual cDNA molecules each received unique molecular identifiers attached to them. TCRdb used MiXCR to reprocess the 5' RACE reads, holding one entry per CDR3 protein. The sample holds around 60,000 distinct CDR3 sequences, over 10% seen once. The source of this sequence is an adult who was a healthcare worker with PCR-confirmed SARS-CoV-2 infection or an uninfected control (not recorded which). The specimen was whole blood. The V and J genes are TRBV12-5 and TRBJ1-6, with TRBD1 as a possible D gene (6 bases). The CDR3 nucleotides are TGTGCTAGTGCCCTCGGACAGAGAAATTCACCCCTCCACTTT. Its translation is CASALGQRNSPLHF.